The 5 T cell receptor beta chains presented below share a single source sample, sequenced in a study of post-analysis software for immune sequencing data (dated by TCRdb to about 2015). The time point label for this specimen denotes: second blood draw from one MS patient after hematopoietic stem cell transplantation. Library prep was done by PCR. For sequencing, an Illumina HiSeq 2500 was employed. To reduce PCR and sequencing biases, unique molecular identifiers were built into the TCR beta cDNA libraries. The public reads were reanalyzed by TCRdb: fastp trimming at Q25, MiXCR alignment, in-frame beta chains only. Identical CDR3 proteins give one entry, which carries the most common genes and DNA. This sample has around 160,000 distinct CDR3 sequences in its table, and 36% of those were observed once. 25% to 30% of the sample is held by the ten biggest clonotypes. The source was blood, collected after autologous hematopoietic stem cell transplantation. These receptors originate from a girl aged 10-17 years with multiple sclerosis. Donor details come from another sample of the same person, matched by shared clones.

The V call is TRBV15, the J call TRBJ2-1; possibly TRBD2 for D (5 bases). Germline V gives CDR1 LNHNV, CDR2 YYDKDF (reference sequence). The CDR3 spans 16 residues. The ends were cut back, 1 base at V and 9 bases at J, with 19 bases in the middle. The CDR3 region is CATSRVEASSWGEQFF. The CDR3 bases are TGTGCCACCAGCAGAGTGGAGGCGTCCTCCTGGGGTGAGCAGTTCTTC.

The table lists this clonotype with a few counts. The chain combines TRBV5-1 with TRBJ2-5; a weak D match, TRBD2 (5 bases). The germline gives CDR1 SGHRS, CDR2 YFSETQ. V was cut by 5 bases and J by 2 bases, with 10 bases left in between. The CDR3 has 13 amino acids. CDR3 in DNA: TGCGCCAGCAGGCCCAGAGGGCAAGAGACCCAGTACTTC. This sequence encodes CASRPRGQETQYF.

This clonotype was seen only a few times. DNA for the CDR3: TGCAGTGCGAAGACTAGCGGGAGGGCGTTCGAGCAGTTCTTC. Amino acid sequence: CSAKTSGRAFEQFF. V is TRBV20-1 and J is TRBJ2-1, with 14 bases lining up with TRBD2. V lost 6 bases, J lost 10 bases, and 8 bases stayed unmatched. The CDR3 totals 14 residues. CDR1 is DFQATT and CDR2 is SNEGSKA in the germline V gene (reference sequence).

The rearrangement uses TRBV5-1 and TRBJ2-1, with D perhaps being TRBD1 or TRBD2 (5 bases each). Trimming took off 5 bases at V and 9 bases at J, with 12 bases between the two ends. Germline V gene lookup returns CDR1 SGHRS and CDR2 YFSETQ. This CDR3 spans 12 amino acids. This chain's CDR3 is CASRPTRGEQFF. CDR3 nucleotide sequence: TGCGCCAGCAGGCCCACTAGGGGTGAGCAGTTCTTC.

CDR3 amino acids: CASSPALAKNIQYF. CDR3 DNA: TGTGCCAGCAGCCCAGCCCTAGCCAAAAACATTCAGTACTTC. The genes are TRBV9 and TRBJ2-4; D is uncertain. V dropped 4 bases and J dropped 0 bases, with 8 bases sitting between them. This CDR3 spans 14 amino acids. Germline CDR1 reads SGDLS; CDR2 reads YYNGEE.